The rows below give T cell receptor beta chains drawn from one sample of a study of blood T cell repertoires in COVID-19. The method was immunoSEQ multiplex PCR; TCRdb's version includes in-frame clones alone and lacks a portion of them. Among roughly 100,000 clones listed, around 92% were seen once. Sequenced sample: peripheral blood. These TCRs come from an older woman with acute or convalescent COVID-19. CDR3s include the opening cysteine and the closing phenylalanine or tryptophan. Fields, in order: V gene, D gene, J gene, clone size, CDR3 DNA, CDR3 protein. A D gene is named only where the DNA matches it firmly. Expanded clones get a size class; other rows say once, few or many, or leave the size out.

v_call: TRBV11-2; d_call: NA; j_call: TRBJ1-5; clone_size: NA; cdr3_nt: TGTGCCAGCAGCTCGAACGCGAGAGCTAATCAGCCCCAGCATTTT; cdr3_aa: CASSSNARANQPQHF
v_call: TRBV5-1; d_call: TRBD2; j_call: TRBJ2-1; clone_size: NA; cdr3_nt: TGCGCCAGCAGCATCACTAGCGCCAGCTCCTACAATGAGCAGTTCTTC; cdr3_aa: CASSITSASSYNEQFF
v_call: TRBV3-1/TRBV3-2; d_call: NA; j_call: TRBJ1-1; clone_size: NA; cdr3_nt: TGTGCCAGCAGCCAAGCGGCCGTCGGGGGGAACACTGAAGCTTTCTTT; cdr3_aa: CASSQAAVGGNTEAFF
v_call: TRBV7-3; d_call: NA; j_call: TRBJ2-1; clone_size: NA; cdr3_nt: TGTGCCAGCAGCTCCTCGGGGGGCGCAAATGAGCAGTTCTTC; cdr3_aa: CASSSSGGANEQFF
v_call: TRBV7-9; d_call: NA; j_call: TRBJ2-3; clone_size: NA; cdr3_nt: TGTGCCAGCAGCATGGACTCCAGCACAGATACGCAGTATTTT; cdr3_aa: CASSMDSSTDTQYF
v_call: TRBV6-5; d_call: TRBD1; j_call: TRBJ2-3; clone_size: NA; cdr3_nt: TGTGCCACCAAAGGGGACAGGGCAATTCAAGATACGCAGTATTTT; cdr3_aa: CATKGDRAIQDTQYF
v_call: TRBV5-4; d_call: NA; j_call: TRBJ2-7; clone_size: NA; cdr3_nt: TGTGCCAGCAGCCCCCAAGGGGGAGACGAGCAGTACTTC; cdr3_aa: CASSPQGGDEQYF
v_call: TRBV28; d_call: TRBD1; j_call: TRBJ1-1; clone_size: NA; cdr3_nt: TGTGCCAGCAGCCGGGACAGATACACTGAAGCTTTCTTT; cdr3_aa: CASSRDRYTEAFF
v_call: TRBV3-1/TRBV3-2; d_call: NA; j_call: TRBJ2-5; clone_size: NA; cdr3_nt: TGTGCCAGCAGCCAAGGATCCCTAGCTGGAAAAGAGACCCAGTACTTC; cdr3_aa: CASSQGSLAGKETQYF
v_call: TRBV19; d_call: NA; j_call: TRBJ2-1; clone_size: NA; cdr3_nt: TGTGCCAGTAGTATGGGGGGTAGCTCCTACAATGAGCAGTTCTTC; cdr3_aa: CASSMGGSSYNEQFF
v_call: TRBV3-1/TRBV3-2; d_call: NA; j_call: TRBJ2-4; clone_size: NA; cdr3_nt: TGTGCCAGCAGCCTAAAGCCAGGGGCCAAAAACATTCAGTACTTC; cdr3_aa: CASSLKPGAKNIQYF
v_call: TRBV6-1; d_call: NA; j_call: TRBJ2-1; clone_size: NA; cdr3_nt: TGTGCCAGCAGTGAAGGGAATAGCGCCTACAATGAGCAGTTCTTC; cdr3_aa: CASSEGNSAYNEQFF
v_call: TRBV10-3; d_call: TRBD2; j_call: TRBJ2-3; clone_size: NA; cdr3_nt: TGTGCCATCAGTGATAGCGGGAGGCGCGTTGCAGATACGCAGTATTTT; cdr3_aa: CAISDSGRRVADTQYF
v_call: TRBV5-1; d_call: NA; j_call: TRBJ1-2; clone_size: once; cdr3_nt: TGCGCCAGCTCCATTGTAGCAGGGGACTATGGCTACACCTTC; cdr3_aa: CASSIVAGDYGYTF
v_call: TRBV19; d_call: NA; j_call: TRBJ1-4; clone_size: NA; cdr3_nt: TGTGCCAGTAGACGCCGACAGGCAACTAATGAAAAACTGTTTTTT; cdr3_aa: CASRRRQATNEKLFF
v_call: TRBV19; d_call: TRBD1; j_call: TRBJ2-1; clone_size: NA; cdr3_nt: TGTGCCAGTAGTATATCTGCACAGGGGTCATACAATGAGCAGTTCTTC; cdr3_aa: CASSISAQGSYNEQFF
v_call: TRBV6-2/TRBV6-3; d_call: NA; j_call: TRBJ2-1; clone_size: NA; cdr3_nt: TGTGCCAGCAGCCAAATCTCTCGGGGCTACAATGAGCAGTTCTTC; cdr3_aa: CASSQISRGYNEQFF
v_call: TRBV30; d_call: TRBD2; j_call: TRBJ2-1; clone_size: NA; cdr3_nt: TGTGCCTGGAGTGTAGCTGCCGGGGGGAGACAAAGGGAGCAGTTCTTC; cdr3_aa: CAWSVAAGGRQREQFF
v_call: TRBV28; d_call: TRBD1; j_call: TRBJ2-1; clone_size: NA; cdr3_nt: TGTGCCACTCCGGGACAGGGCGGCGGTGAGCAGTTCTTC; cdr3_aa: CATPGQGGGEQFF
v_call: TRBV28; d_call: TRBD1; j_call: TRBJ1-6; clone_size: NA; cdr3_nt: TGTGCCAGCAGTTTATACCCCCAGACAGGGGGTGAGTCACCCCTCCACTTT; cdr3_aa: CASSLYPQTGGESPLHF
v_call: TRBV29-1; d_call: TRBD1; j_call: TRBJ2-7; clone_size: few; cdr3_nt: TGCAGCGTTGAAGGGGGACAGGGGGCGAACGAGCAGTACTTC; cdr3_aa: CSVEGGQGANEQYF
v_call: TRBV18; d_call: NA; j_call: TRBJ1-2; clone_size: NA; cdr3_nt: TGTGCCAGCTCATCAGTCGGGAACACCTATGGCTACACCTTC; cdr3_aa: CASSSVGNTYGYTF
v_call: TRBV20-1; d_call: TRBD2; j_call: TRBJ2-1; clone_size: NA; cdr3_nt: TGCAGTGCTAGTGACTTTCGTACTAGCGGCAGCTCCTACAATGAGCAGTTCTTC; cdr3_aa: CSASDFRTSGSSYNEQFF
v_call: TRBV6-1; d_call: TRBD2; j_call: TRBJ2-2; clone_size: NA; cdr3_nt: TGTGCCAGCAGTGAAGTCGTAGCGGGGCACACCGGGGAGCTGTTTTTT; cdr3_aa: CASSEVVAGHTGELFF
v_call: TRBV20-1; d_call: NA; j_call: TRBJ2-3; clone_size: NA; cdr3_nt: TGCAGTGCTAGTAGATCTGGCGGGAAGGTAGATACGCAGTATTTT; cdr3_aa: CSASRSGGKVDTQYF
v_call: TRBV29-1; d_call: TRBD1; j_call: TRBJ2-5; clone_size: NA; cdr3_nt: TGCAGCGGGGGACAGCTCCCGGAGACCCAGTACTTC; cdr3_aa: CSGGQLPETQYF
v_call: TRBV6-6; d_call: NA; j_call: TRBJ1-4; clone_size: NA; cdr3_nt: TGTGCCAGCGCTCCGGGGTCGACTAATGAAAAACTGTTTTTT; cdr3_aa: CASAPGSTNEKLFF
v_call: TRBV18; d_call: TRBD1; j_call: TRBJ1-1; clone_size: NA; cdr3_nt: TGTGCCAGCTCGTTAGACAGGGTTGGGACTGAAGCTTTCTTT; cdr3_aa: CASSLDRVGTEAFF
v_call: TRBV7-9; d_call: NA; j_call: TRBJ1-1; clone_size: NA; cdr3_nt: TGTGCCAGCAGCCGAGTACGGGGAGCTAGGAACACTGAAGCTTTCTTT; cdr3_aa: CASSRVRGARNTEAFF
v_call: TRBV7-3; d_call: NA; j_call: TRBJ1-1; clone_size: NA; cdr3_nt: TGTGCCAGCAGCAATCGGGACACCGGAGAAGCTTTCTTT; cdr3_aa: CASSNRDTGEAFF
v_call: TRBV28; d_call: NA; j_call: TRBJ1-2; clone_size: once; cdr3_nt: TGTGCCGGGTCGAAAGAAGCGAATACGGGCTACACCTTC; cdr3_aa: CAGSKEANTGYTF
v_call: TRBV9; d_call: TRBD2; j_call: TRBJ2-1; clone_size: once; cdr3_nt: TGTGCCAGCAGCGTAGCCCCGACTAGCATCGGTCGTAATGAGCAGTTCTTC; cdr3_aa: CASSVAPTSIGRNEQFF
v_call: TRBV6-5; d_call: TRBD1; j_call: TRBJ1-4; clone_size: NA; cdr3_nt: TGTGCCAGCAGCCTCGGGACAGGGAAGGAAAAACTGTTTTTT; cdr3_aa: CASSLGTGKEKLFF
v_call: TRBV15; d_call: NA; j_call: TRBJ2-1; clone_size: NA; cdr3_nt: TGTGCCACCAGCAGGAGGAGACAGTCCTCCAATGAGCAGTTCTTC; cdr3_aa: CATSRRRQSSNEQFF
v_call: TRBV9; d_call: NA; j_call: TRBJ1-1; clone_size: NA; cdr3_nt: TGTGCCAGCAGCGTAGTAGTGAACACTGAAGCTTTCTTT; cdr3_aa: CASSVVVNTEAFF